A selection of T cell receptor beta chains follows, all from one sample in a study of naive and memory T cell subsets. TCRdb redid the calling of the UMI-ligation and nested PCR reads with MiXCR, one entry per CDR3 protein. The sample includes approximately 150,000 distinct CDR3 sequences, over 20% of them seen just once. Sequenced sample: naive CD4+ T cells from blood. These receptors all stem from a human donor in good health. Each CDR3 is given without its conserved first and last residue. A D gene is named only where the DNA matches it firmly.

j_call: TRBJ1-5
d_call: NA
v_call: TRBV6-1
cdr3_aa: ASKGGPLLDSNQPQH

j_call: TRBJ2-3
d_call: TRBD2
v_call: TRBV30
cdr3_aa: AWSALAGGLVDTQY

j_call: TRBJ1-1
d_call: NA
v_call: TRBV11-2
cdr3_aa: ASSLEAGVITEAF

j_call: TRBJ2-1
d_call: TRBD2
v_call: TRBV7-9
cdr3_aa: ASSLASLAGPWDEQF

j_call: TRBJ2-7
d_call: NA
v_call: TRBV9
cdr3_aa: ASSVRAADEQY

j_call: TRBJ2-7
d_call: NA
v_call: TRBV27
cdr3_aa: ASLGRGSYEQY

j_call: TRBJ2-7
d_call: NA
v_call: TRBV6-5
cdr3_aa: ASSTNREYYEQY

j_call: TRBJ2-1
d_call: TRBD1
v_call: TRBV28
cdr3_aa: ASSAEGAPGHEQF

j_call: TRBJ2-3
d_call: NA
v_call: TRBV20-1
cdr3_aa: SARNAGTSTDTQY

j_call: TRBJ2-2
d_call: NA
v_call: TRBV6-5
cdr3_aa: ASREETNTGELF

j_call: TRBJ2-1
d_call: TRBD2
v_call: TRBV29-1
cdr3_aa: SVEDPLSGRASEQF

j_call: TRBJ2-1
d_call: TRBD2
v_call: TRBV13
cdr3_aa: ASKIWTSGRGNEQF

j_call: TRBJ2-3
d_call: NA
v_call: TRBV11-2
cdr3_aa: ASSLARQADTQY

j_call: TRBJ1-1
d_call: NA
v_call: TRBV13
cdr3_aa: ASSPSRENTEAF

j_call: TRBJ2-3
d_call: NA
v_call: TRBV6-6
cdr3_aa: ASSSLDTDTQY

j_call: TRBJ2-3
d_call: NA
v_call: TRBV28
cdr3_aa: ASSPTRGGGTDTQY

j_call: TRBJ2-3
d_call: NA
v_call: TRBV7-9
cdr3_aa: ASSRDWTSTDTQY

j_call: TRBJ1-2
d_call: NA
v_call: TRBV4-3
cdr3_aa: ASSQDRPGTDIFFGKGYT

j_call: TRBJ2-1
d_call: TRBD1
v_call: TRBV12-3/TRBV12-4
cdr3_aa: ASSSTGQGPKWQF

j_call: TRBJ1-5
d_call: NA
v_call: TRBV20-1
cdr3_aa: SAREFTREH

j_call: TRBJ2-7
d_call: TRBD2
v_call: TRBV6-5
cdr3_aa: ASSYGVAGGSEQY

j_call: TRBJ2-7
d_call: TRBD2
v_call: TRBV6-5
cdr3_aa: ASSKGLAGGQY

j_call: TRBJ2-7
d_call: NA
v_call: TRBV29-1
cdr3_aa: SVSRGISYEQY

j_call: TRBJ2-5
d_call: NA
v_call: TRBV27
cdr3_aa: ASSPWVKGQETQY

j_call: TRBJ1-1
d_call: TRBD1
v_call: TRBV29-1
cdr3_aa: SVPWTGSTEAF

j_call: TRBJ2-1
d_call: NA
v_call: TRBV7-6
cdr3_aa: ASSLVGLARYNEQF

j_call: TRBJ2-2
d_call: NA
v_call: TRBV5-1
cdr3_aa: ASSRDTGANTGELF

j_call: TRBJ2-1
d_call: TRBD2
v_call: TRBV19
cdr3_aa: ASSMYSGGSSYNEQF

j_call: TRBJ2-3
d_call: TRBD2
v_call: TRBV7-2
cdr3_aa: ASSLTSGSGTDTQY

j_call: TRBJ2-3
d_call: NA
v_call: TRBV10-3
cdr3_aa: AISENRDTQY

j_call: TRBJ2-4
d_call: NA
v_call: TRBV29-1
cdr3_aa: SVKEKDIQY

j_call: TRBJ2-3
d_call: TRBD2
v_call: TRBV28
cdr3_aa: ASSFGLAGLDTQY

j_call: TRBJ2-5
d_call: TRBD1
v_call: TRBV2
cdr3_aa: AFLGGSNQETQY

j_call: TRBJ2-7
d_call: NA
v_call: TRBV28
cdr3_aa: ASLLQGRANEQY

j_call: TRBJ2-5
d_call: NA
v_call: TRBV29-1
cdr3_aa: SVAQGSGGETQY

j_call: TRBJ1-4
d_call: NA
v_call: TRBV12-3/TRBV12-4
cdr3_aa: ASSSHGGTNEKLF

j_call: TRBJ2-6
d_call: TRBD1
v_call: TRBV18
cdr3_aa: ASSPGQGGRANVLT

j_call: TRBJ2-1
d_call: TRBD2
v_call: TRBV6-5
cdr3_aa: ASSYLIAGGRNEQF

j_call: TRBJ2-7
d_call: NA
v_call: TRBV29-1
cdr3_aa: SVGGYEQY

j_call: TRBJ1-3
d_call: NA
v_call: TRBV28
cdr3_aa: ASSFTVGSGNTIY

j_call: TRBJ2-3
d_call: TRBD2
v_call: TRBV10-3
cdr3_aa: AISDFTSGSGTDTQY

j_call: TRBJ2-4
d_call: NA
v_call: TRBV6-2/TRBV6-3
cdr3_aa: ASSASWGPILAKNIQY

j_call: TRBJ2-1
d_call: NA
v_call: TRBV5-4
cdr3_aa: ASSPWGGEQF

j_call: TRBJ1-2
d_call: NA
v_call: TRBV20-1
cdr3_aa: SATPASYGYT

j_call: TRBJ2-4
d_call: NA
v_call: TRBV28
cdr3_aa: ASAGYPRDRLNIQY

j_call: TRBJ2-7
d_call: NA
v_call: TRBV6-5
cdr3_aa: ASTNTPRTLAYEQY

j_call: TRBJ2-7
d_call: NA
v_call: TRBV29-1
cdr3_aa: SVASQAYEQY

j_call: TRBJ2-5
d_call: NA
v_call: TRBV19
cdr3_aa: ASSDLATETQY

j_call: TRBJ2-1
d_call: TRBD2
v_call: TRBV3-1
cdr3_aa: ASSHDGTSLLRGNEQF

j_call: TRBJ1-2
d_call: NA
v_call: TRBV7-8
cdr3_aa: ASSLGRLSYKGYT

j_call: TRBJ2-7
d_call: NA
v_call: TRBV30
cdr3_aa: AWGHFEQY

j_call: TRBJ1-1
d_call: NA
v_call: TRBV29-1
cdr3_aa: SVAPGNTEAF

j_call: TRBJ2-1
d_call: NA
v_call: TRBV14
cdr3_aa: ASSPQGFLYNEQF

j_call: TRBJ2-3
d_call: NA
v_call: TRBV5-5
cdr3_aa: ASSLLVSTDTQY

j_call: TRBJ2-1
d_call: NA
v_call: TRBV2
cdr3_aa: ASSTGVTLKNNEQF

j_call: TRBJ2-3
d_call: NA
v_call: TRBV15
cdr3_aa: ATSTGIGTDTQY

j_call: TRBJ2-3
d_call: TRBD2
v_call: TRBV7-6
cdr3_aa: ASSFISGSTDTQY

j_call: TRBJ2-1
d_call: NA
v_call: TRBV5-4
cdr3_aa: TSSQEGGSSYNEQF